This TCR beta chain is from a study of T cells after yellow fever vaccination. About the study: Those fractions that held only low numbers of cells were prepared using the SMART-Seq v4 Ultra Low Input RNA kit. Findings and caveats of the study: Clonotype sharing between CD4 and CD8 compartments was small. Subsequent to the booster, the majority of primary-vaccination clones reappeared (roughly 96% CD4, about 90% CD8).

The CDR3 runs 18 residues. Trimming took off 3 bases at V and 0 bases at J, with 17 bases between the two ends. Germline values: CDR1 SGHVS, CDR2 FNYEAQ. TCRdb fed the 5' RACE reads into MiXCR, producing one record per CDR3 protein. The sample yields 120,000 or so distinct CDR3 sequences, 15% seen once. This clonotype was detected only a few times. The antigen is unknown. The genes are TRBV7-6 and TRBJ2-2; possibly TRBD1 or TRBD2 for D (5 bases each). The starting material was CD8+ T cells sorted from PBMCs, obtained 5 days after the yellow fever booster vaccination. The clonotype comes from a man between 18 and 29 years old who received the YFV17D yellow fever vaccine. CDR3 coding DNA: TGTGCCAGCAGCTTTGACCGGGACGCTCGCGCGAACACCGGGGAGCTGTTTTTT. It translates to CASSFDRDARANTGELFF.